This T cell receptor (beta chain) was profiled in a study of CD8 T cells in Susac syndrome (dated by TCRdb to the late 2010s). In the study overall: Whether CD8+ T cell activation and differentiation in Susac syndrome was antigen driven was tested using repertoire sequencing.

Details on this clonotype: Its antigen specificity is not known. No qualities accompany the bases; no much larger clone lies one base away.

Points the paper makes about the study in general: The number of individuals in the TCR sequencing and HLA analysis was recognized as being relatively small.

High-throughput TCR beta sequencing profiled peripheral blood CD8+ and CD4+ T cells from healthy donors, Susac syndrome patients and multiple sclerosis patients. Healthy donors were included as age- and sex-matched controls. Bulk CD8+ and CD4+ T cells were purified by magnetic negative isolation, whereas CD8+ TEMRA cells were enriched by FACS. Blood was collected in EDTA tubes and processed within 24 hours, with PBMCs isolated through density gradient centrifugation. PBMCs destined for TCR sequencing were cryopreserved in liquid nitrogen and later thawed in a 37 °C water bath. The sorted or isolated CD4+, CD8+ and CD8+ TEMRA cells reached a purity of at least 90%. RNA was extracted using the RNeasy kit, and roughly 0.45 to 1 microgram was reverse transcribed with random hexamers. The immunoSEQ multiplex PCR assay, covering 54 Vbeta and 13 Jbeta segments, was used to amplify TCR beta CDR3 regions. Bias from PCR amplification was corrected by using a synthetic template baseline for primer optimization and for computational correction. On the study's bioinformatics: Reads were annotated to V, D and J genes according to IMGT and were analyzed with immunoSEQ Analyzer, with only productive sequences retained. Clonality was computed as one minus Shannon entropy normalized by log2 of the number of productive unique sequences. For each patient and control, public and private clones were evaluated among the 100 most prevalent clones. Clones were defined as Susac-specific if absent from the healthy and MS cohorts, from over a thousand published viral clones and from other ImmuneACCESS disease sequences. TCRdb cleaned the public reads at Q25 with fastp, built clones with MiXCR and kept in-frame beta chains. Every distinct CDR3 protein forms one entry, paired with its most common genes and DNA. The V and J calls come from TCRdb's annotation, not from the publication. The sample contains about 120,000 distinct CDR3 sequences, 94% of them found a single time. Approximately 0.089% of the sample comes from the top ten.

CDR1 and CDR2 were assigned from the germline V gene as KGHSH and LQKENI. V lost 4 bases and J lost 5 bases; the stretch between them is 14 bases long. The cysteine opens and the phenylalanine closes a CDR3 of 14 amino acids. Only the CDR3 DNA is retained, 42 bases long and in frame from the first base. The clonotype comes from a human donor in good health. The chain is made from TRBV18 and TRBJ1-2, with the D segment identity uncertain. The specimen sequenced was CD4+ T cells from PBMCs. The nucleotide sequence reads TGTGCCAGCTCACTTGAAGAGGGTTCTTATGGCTACACCTTC. This gives the protein CASSLEEGSYGYTF.